There are a few counts of the clone carrying this TCR beta chain. Extraction of RNA preceded its reverse transcription into cDNA, which served as the sequencing template. Repertoires were generated with immunoSEQ multiplex PCR, while TCRdb's copy carries only in-frame clones and drops some. This table holds 100,000 to 150,000 clones, almost 50% found once. The CDR3 is 15 amino acids. Germline assignment: CDR1 MGHDK and CDR2 SYGVNS. J lost 2 bases, V lost 8 bases, and 12 bases had no gene match. This record comes from a study of CD8+ T cells in alopecia areata. Study as a whole: Tofacitinib was taken orally by treated patients, and the dose was 5 to 10 mg twice daily.

The rearrangement uses TRBV25-1 and TRBJ2-7; TRBD2 matches at 7 bases. Sequenced here: CD8+ T cells sorted from blood, sampled at week 0. This receptor was identified in a human donor with alopecia areata. The CDR3: CASGSFAGEAYEQYF. CDR3 DNA sequence: TGTGCCAGCGGCAGCTTTGCGGGGGAGGCCTACGAGCAGTACTTC.